Sequencing of this T cell receptor beta chain was carried out in a study of immune heterogeneity within non-small cell lung tumors. Study-level results: Largely different high-frequency T-cell receptor beta clonotypes were found between individual patients. Local T-cell clonality tracked moderately but significantly with local tumor mutational burden, giving an R of approximately 0.34.

Multiplex PCR relied on 32 V and 13 J primers to amplify TCR beta CDR3. MiXCR, applied by TCRdb to the multiplex PCR reads, yields one record per CDR3 protein. The sample has several thousand distinct CDR3 sequences; roughly 51% are singletons. This clonotype is medium-sized. Its specificity is unknown. Template was bulk tumor genomic DNA, approximately 560 ng per sample. Several far-apart biopsies were taken per primary tumor during surgery. It was patients with untreated, newly diagnosed non-small cell lung cancer who underwent curative surgery. Germline CDR1 SGHRS, CDR2 YFSETQ. The CDR3 is 17 residues long. V was pared by 0 bases and J by 2 bases, with 12 bases between.

The sequence came from a man aged 60-69 years with non-small cell lung cancer. The sequencing input was lung tumor tissue. The V and J genes are TRBV5-1 and TRBJ2-6, with D possibly TRBD1 on 6 matching bases. The CDR3 DNA follows: TGCGCCAGCAGCTTGGCCATTACAGGGACTGGGGCCAACGTCCTGACTTTC. Encoded protein: CASSLAITGTGANVLTF.